This T cell receptor (beta chain) was observed in a study of T cell therapy after organ transplantation. Remarks on this clone: The antigen remains undetermined.

The sample's time point: 20-29 weeks after completion of therapy. V dropped 4 bases and J dropped 3 bases, with 19 bases sitting between them. Germline loops: CDR1 SQVTM, CDR2 ANQGSEA. The length of the CDR3 is 15 residues. The assay was immunoSEQ multiplex PCR, and TCRdb's table has in-frame clones only and misses some. The table records 17,000 or so clones, approximately 85% of them present only once. The origin of this receptor is a human patient who had received a solid organ transplant and had CMV disease. Some T cells may arise from the graft donor. The source material was CD8+ T cells from blood, sampled after autologous CMV-specific T cell therapy. The V call is TRBV29-1, the J call TRBJ2-7; D is possibly TRBD1 (6 bases). CDR3 nucleotide sequence: TGCAGCGTTGGCGGACACAGGGCCCCCGACTACGAGCAGTACTTC. As protein: CSVGGHRAPDYEQYF.